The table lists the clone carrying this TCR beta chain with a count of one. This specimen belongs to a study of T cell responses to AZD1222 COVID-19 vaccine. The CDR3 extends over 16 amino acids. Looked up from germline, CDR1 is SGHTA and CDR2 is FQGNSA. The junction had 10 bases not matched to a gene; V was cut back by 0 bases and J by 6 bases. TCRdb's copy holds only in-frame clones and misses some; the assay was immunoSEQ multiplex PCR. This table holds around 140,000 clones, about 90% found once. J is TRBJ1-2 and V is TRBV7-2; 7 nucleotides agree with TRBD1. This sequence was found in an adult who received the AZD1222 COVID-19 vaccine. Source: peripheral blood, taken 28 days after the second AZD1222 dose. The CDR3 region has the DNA TGTGCCAGCAGCTTAGCACCTCTGACAGGGAATAATGGCTACACCTTC. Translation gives CASSLAPLTGNNGYTF.